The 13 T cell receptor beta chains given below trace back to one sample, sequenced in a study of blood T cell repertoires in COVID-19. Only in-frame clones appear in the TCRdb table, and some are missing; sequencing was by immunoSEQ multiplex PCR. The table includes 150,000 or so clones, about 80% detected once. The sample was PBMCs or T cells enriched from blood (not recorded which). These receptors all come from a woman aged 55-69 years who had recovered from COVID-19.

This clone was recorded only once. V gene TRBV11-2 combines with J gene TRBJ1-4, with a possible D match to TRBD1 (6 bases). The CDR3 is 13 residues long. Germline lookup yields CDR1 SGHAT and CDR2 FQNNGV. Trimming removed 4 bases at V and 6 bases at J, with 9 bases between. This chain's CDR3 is CASSWAGDEKLFF. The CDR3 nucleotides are TGTGCCAGCAGCTGGGCAGGGGATGAAAAACTGTTTTTT.

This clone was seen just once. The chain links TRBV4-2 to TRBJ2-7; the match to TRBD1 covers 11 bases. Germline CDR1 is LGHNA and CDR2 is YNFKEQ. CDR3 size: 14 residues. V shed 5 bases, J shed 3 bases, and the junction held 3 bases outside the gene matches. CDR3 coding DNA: TGTGCCAGCAGCTTCGGGACAGGGGGCTACGAGCAGTACTTC. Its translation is CASSFGTGGYEQYF.

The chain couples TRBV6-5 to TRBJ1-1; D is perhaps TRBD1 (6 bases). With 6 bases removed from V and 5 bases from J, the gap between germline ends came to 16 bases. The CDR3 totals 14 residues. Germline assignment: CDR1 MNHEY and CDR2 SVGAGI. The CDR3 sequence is CASRPAGAGTEAFF. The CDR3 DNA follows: TGTGCCAGCAGACCTGCAGGGGCGGGTACTGAAGCTTTCTTT.

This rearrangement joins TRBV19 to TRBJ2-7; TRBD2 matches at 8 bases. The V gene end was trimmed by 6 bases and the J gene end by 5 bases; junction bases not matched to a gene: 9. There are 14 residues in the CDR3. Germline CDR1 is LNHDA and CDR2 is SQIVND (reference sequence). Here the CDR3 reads CASSTGGAGNEQYF. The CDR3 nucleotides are TGTGCCAGTAGCACCGGGGGGGCTGGGAACGAGCAGTACTTC.

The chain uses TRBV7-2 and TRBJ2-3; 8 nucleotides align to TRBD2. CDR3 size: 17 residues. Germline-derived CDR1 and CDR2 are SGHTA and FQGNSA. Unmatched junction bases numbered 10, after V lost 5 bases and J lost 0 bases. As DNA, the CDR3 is TGTGCCAGCAGCGCCCGAGGCGGGGGGTACAGCACAGATACGCAGTATTTT. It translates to CASSARGGGYSTDTQYF.

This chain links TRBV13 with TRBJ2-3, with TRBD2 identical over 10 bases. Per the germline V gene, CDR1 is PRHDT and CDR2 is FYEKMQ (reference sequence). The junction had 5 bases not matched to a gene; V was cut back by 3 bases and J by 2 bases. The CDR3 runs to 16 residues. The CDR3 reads CASSFNSGGYTDTQYF. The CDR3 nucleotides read TGTGCCAGCAGCTTCAATAGCGGGGGGTACACAGATACGCAGTATTTT.

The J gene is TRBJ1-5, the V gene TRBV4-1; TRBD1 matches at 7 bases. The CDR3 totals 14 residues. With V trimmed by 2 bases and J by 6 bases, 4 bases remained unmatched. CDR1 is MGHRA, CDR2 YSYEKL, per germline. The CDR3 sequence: CASSQTGVGQPQHF. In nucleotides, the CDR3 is TGCGCCAGCAGCCAAACAGGGGTAGGTCAGCCCCAGCATTTT.

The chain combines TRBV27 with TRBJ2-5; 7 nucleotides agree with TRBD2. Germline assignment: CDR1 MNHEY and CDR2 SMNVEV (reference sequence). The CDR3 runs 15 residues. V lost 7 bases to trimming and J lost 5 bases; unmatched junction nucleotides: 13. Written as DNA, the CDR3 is TGTGCCAGCAAGGCCCTCGGACTAGTTGGGGAGACCCAGTACTTC. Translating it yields CASKALGLVGETQYF.

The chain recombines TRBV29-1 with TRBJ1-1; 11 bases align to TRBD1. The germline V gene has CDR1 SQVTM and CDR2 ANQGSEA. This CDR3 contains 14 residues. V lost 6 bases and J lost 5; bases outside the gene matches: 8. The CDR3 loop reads CSVRNGTGGTEAFF. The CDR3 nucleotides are TGCAGCGTCCGTAACGGGACAGGGGGTACTGAAGCTTTCTTT.

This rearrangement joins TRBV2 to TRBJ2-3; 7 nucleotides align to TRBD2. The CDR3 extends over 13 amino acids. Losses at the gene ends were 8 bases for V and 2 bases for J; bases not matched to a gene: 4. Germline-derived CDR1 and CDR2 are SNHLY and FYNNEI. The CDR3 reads CASGGGFTDTQYF. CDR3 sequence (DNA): TGTGCCAGCGGGGGAGGGTTCACAGATACGCAGTATTTT.

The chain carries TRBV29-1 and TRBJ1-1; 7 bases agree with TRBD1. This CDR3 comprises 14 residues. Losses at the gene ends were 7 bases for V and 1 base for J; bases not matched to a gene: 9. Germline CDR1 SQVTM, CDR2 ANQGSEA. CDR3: CSARPGTENTEAFF. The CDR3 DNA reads TGCAGCGCCCGTCCCGGGACAGAGAACACTGAAGCTTTCTTT.

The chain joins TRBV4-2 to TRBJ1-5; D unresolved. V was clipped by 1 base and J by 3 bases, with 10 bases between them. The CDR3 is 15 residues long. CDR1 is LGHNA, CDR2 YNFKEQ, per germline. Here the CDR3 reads CASSQVQANNQPQHF. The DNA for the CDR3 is TGTGCCAGCAGCCAAGTGCAGGCGAACAATCAGCCCCAGCATTTT.

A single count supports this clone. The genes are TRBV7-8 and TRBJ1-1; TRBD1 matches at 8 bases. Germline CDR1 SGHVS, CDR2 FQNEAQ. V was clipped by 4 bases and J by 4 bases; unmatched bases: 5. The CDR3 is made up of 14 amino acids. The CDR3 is CASSSQGARTEAFF. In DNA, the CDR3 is TGTGCCAGCAGCTCCCAGGGGGCGCGCACTGAAGCTTTCTTT.